This TCR beta chain is drawn from a study of T cell responses to AZD1222 COVID-19 vaccine (TCRdb year 2021). The study in broad terms: AZD1222 recipients whose second dose came at about 4 weeks and those whose second dose came at about 12 weeks were combined into one group, since spike-specific TCR depth and breadth did not differ between the two schedules. A total of around 240 trial participants underwent TCR sequencing, of whom about 200 had received two doses of AZD1222 and around 25 had received two doses of the MenACWY control vaccine. Trial participants were enrolled into age subgroups of 18-55, 56-69 and 70-plus years, which contained roughly 140, 27 and 60 TCR-sequenced participants, respectively. Broader findings and caveats from the paper: Participants were mostly white British and included more females than males, and it was suggested by the authors that clonal diversity may have been underestimated. Vaccine-associated CD4 TCRs spanned the whole spike protein, with dominant responses in regions 160-218 and 743-854. No day 14 peak-response samples were available, so repertoires were characterized only after the peak T cell response. After two AZD1222 doses, both the breadth and the depth of spike-specific TCRs were significantly higher than at day 0 and than in MenACWY recipients. Epitopes outside the regions mutated in the B.1.351 and B.1.1.7 variants were reportedly recognized by nearly half of the unique spike-specific TCRs. Conclusions about previously exposed vaccinees are limited because only five or six AZD1222 recipients were SARS-CoV-2 seropositive at baseline. In the small 56-69-year group, the increase in depth fell short of significance, most likely because of low power.

Concerning this clone: The specificity of this receptor is unknown. Per-base qualities were not stored, and no clone one base away is much larger.

V drops 9 bases and J drops 9 bases, leaving 9 bases in between. From cysteine to phenylalanine, the CDR3 is 11 amino acids long. This entry keeps only the CDR3 DNA: 33 bases, framed from base 1. From a lookup of the germline V gene (reference sequence), CDR1 and CDR2 are WNHNN and SYGVQD. The CDR3 regions of human TCRbeta chains were analyzed by immunosequencing. The paper's data handling went like this. Repertoire TCRs were checked for matches against a reference library of SARS-CoV-2-specific TCRs that had been generated using the MIRA antigen-specificity platform. Breadth meant the fraction of unique TCRs that were SARS-CoV-2-associated, whereas depth meant the fraction of total T cells that were SARS-CoV-2-associated. Using the MIRA data, each spike-specific TCR was mapped to the spike region that the TCR reacts to and placed in a CD4 or CD8 class. Log10-transformed breadth and depth values were compared by one-way ANOVA with Sidak's multiple comparisons tests. TCRdb provides this immuneACCESS table in a form limited to in-frame rearrangements. Some clones are lacking; in checked studies, under half of them reflect an unresolved V gene, and why the rest are absent is not known. From that table come the V and J calls and clone size; the DNA was used to work out D and trimming. The sample table holds 75,000 to 100,000 clones, of which 90% were seen once. The ten largest clones add up to about 26% of the sample.

This specimen's time point label, interpreted: baseline before first vaccination. Vaccinee samples came from UK trials COV001 and COV002, including a single-blind randomized controlled phase 2/3 trial of AZD1222 (ChAdOx1 nCoV-19) in healthy adults. Trial participant PBMC samples were collected at day 0 and day 28 after the second dose for TCRbeta chain sequencing. Recombination joined TRBV10-1 with TRBJ1-6; the D gene is not confidently resolved. The sample in question was peripheral blood, obtained on day 0 of AZD1222 vaccination. The clonotype originates from an adult in good health. The DNA sequence is given as TGCGCCAGTCTACGTGGTTCACCCCTCCACTTT. This is translated as CASLRGSPLHF.